What follows are 28 T cell receptor beta chains derived from one specimen sequenced in a study of blood T cell repertoires in COVID-19. Sequenced by immunoSEQ multiplex PCR; TCRdb stores in-frame clones only, minus some. The table records under 250,000 clones, 70% to 90% of them present only once. Specimen: peripheral blood. The receptor source for this set is an elderly man with acute or convalescent COVID-19.

The chain has TRBV5-1 and TRBJ1-5, with 7 bases fitting TRBD1. Germline lookup yields CDR1 SGHRS and CDR2 YFSETQ. This CDR3 contains 14 residues. The V and J ends lost 3 bases and 5 bases, in that order; junction bases with no gene match: 5. The DNA for the CDR3 is TGCGCCAGCAGCTGGGACAGTGGCGATCAGCCCCAGCATTTT. This translates into CASSWDSGDQPQHF.

The chain has TRBV2 and TRBJ1-4; a weak D match, TRBD1 (5 bases). CDR1 is SNHLY, CDR2 FYNNEI, per germline. The CDR3 contains 12 residues. Trimming left V 8 bases short and J 7 bases short, with 11 bases between. CDR3 in DNA: TGTGCCAGCTCATCACAGGCTGAAAAACTGTTTTTT. Protein: CASSSQAEKLFF.

The chain joins TRBV4-3 to TRBJ1-2; 8 nucleotides agree with TRBD1. V was clipped by 4 bases and J by 2 bases; unmatched bases: 9. The CDR3 loop spans 16 amino acids. Germline V lookup: CDR1 LGHNA, CDR2 YSLEER. CDR3 sequence: CASSPGTGRTNYGYTF. In nucleotides, the CDR3 is TGCGCCAGCAGCCCTGGGACAGGCCGAACAAACTATGGCTACACCTTC.

This chain connects TRBV6-2 or TRBV6-3 to TRBJ1-1; D gene ambiguous. Per germline, CDR1 MNHEY and CDR2 SVGEGT. The CDR3 length is 15 residues. Trimming took 0 bases from V and 2 from J, leaving 10 bases between them. The CDR3 loop reads CASSYSGRINTEAFF. The DNA for the CDR3 is TGTGCCAGCAGTTACTCAGGGAGAATTAACACTGAAGCTTTCTTT.

The J gene is TRBJ2-3, the V gene TRBV7-2, with a tentative D call TRBD1 (5 bases). The germline gives CDR1 SGHTA, CDR2 FQGNSA. CDR3 length: 13 amino acids. CDR3 DNA: TGTGCAGCTCATAGCCCGGGTAGGGGTACGCAGTATTTT. Translation: CAAHSPGRGTQYF.

V is TRBV4-2 and J is TRBJ1-6, with D uncertain. This CDR3 has 16 amino acids. The V and J ends lost 0 bases and 7 bases respectively, with 13 bases between them. Germline V gives CDR1 LGHNA, CDR2 YNFKEQ. The chain's CDR3 is CASSQDLFPGNSPLHF. The DNA of the CDR3 is TGTGCCAGCAGCCAAGACCTCTTCCCCGGGAATTCACCCCTCCACTTT.

The J gene is TRBJ2-5, the V gene TRBV11-3, with 9 bases matching TRBD2. The trim removed 3 bases at V and 5 bases at J, leaving 1 base unmatched. Germline assignment: CDR1 SGHNT and CDR2 YENEEA. This CDR3 is built from 13 residues. The CDR3 region has the DNA TGTGCCAGCAGCTTTGGACTAGCGGAGACCCAGTACTTC. Its translation is CASSFGLAETQYF.

This clone appeared a single time. This chain uses TRBV6-6 with TRBJ1-5, with TRBD1 matching over 8 bases. The CDR3 totals 15 residues. J lost 4 bases, V lost 5 bases, and 7 bases had no gene match. Germline V CDR1 and CDR2: MNHNY, SVGAGI (reference sequence). CDR3 nucleotides: TGTGCCAGCAGTCAAACAGGGGGGGAAAATCAGCCCCAGCATTTT. Translated: CASSQTGGENQPQHF.

The chain recombines TRBV6-1 with TRBJ1-1; D unclear. The V gene's germline CDR1 is MNHNS and CDR2 SASEGT. This CDR3 comprises 17 residues. V was clipped by 0 bases and J by 6 bases, with 20 bases between them. The DNA for the CDR3 is TGTGCCAGCAGTGAAGCCACAATATCCCCGCAGAGGTCTGAAGCTTTCTTT. It encodes CASSEATISPQRSEAFF.

This chain links TRBV29-1 with TRBJ1-5; 8 nucleotides align to TRBD1. This CDR3 has 14 amino acids. Per the germline V gene, CDR1 is SQVTM and CDR2 is ANQGSEA. J lost 7 bases, V lost 2 bases, and 7 bases had no gene match. As DNA, the CDR3 is TGCAGCGTTGAACCTCCGGACAGGGTCCAGCCCCAGCATTTT. Protein: CSVEPPDRVQPQHF.

The V gene is TRBV25-1, the J gene TRBJ1-2; 9 bases are a match to TRBD1. Germline V gene lookup returns CDR1 MGHDK and CDR2 SYGVNS. Trimming removed 3 bases from V and 7 bases from J; junction bases left unmatched: 9. This CDR3 region has 15 residues. CDR3 in amino acids: CASSEWDRERSGYTF. The DNA for the CDR3 is TGTGCCAGCAGTGAGTGGGACAGGGAGAGGAGTGGCTACACCTTC.

The V gene is TRBV7-9, the J gene TRBJ1-4, with TRBD1 identical over 8 bases. The CDR3 is 14 amino acids. The V and J ends lost 5 bases and 4 bases, in that order; junction bases with no gene match: 3. Germline lookup yields CDR1 SEHNR and CDR2 FQNEAQ (reference sequence). The CDR3 region is CASSQGAGNEKLFF. CDR3 in DNA: TGTGCCAGCAGCCAGGGGGCCGGTAATGAAAAACTGTTTTTT.

This clone was seen only once. The chain joins TRBV6-5 to TRBJ1-2, with a weak D call TRBD1 (5 bases). This CDR3 has 15 residues. In germline, CDR1 is MNHEY, CDR2 SVGAGI. Trimming left V 2 bases short and J 8 bases short, with 18 bases between. CDR3 amino acids: CASSYGAEISYGYTF. The CDR3 coding sequence is TGTGCCAGCAGTTACGGGGCAGAGATCTCGTACGGCTACACCTTC.

The CDR3 DNA reads TGTGCCAGCAGCCAAACAGGGGGCGGTGGCTACACCTTC. Residues: CASSQTGGGGYTF. This rearrangement joins TRBV28 to TRBJ1-2; 9 bases agree with TRBD1. Losses at the gene ends were 6 bases for V and 7 bases for J; bases not matched to a gene: 6. CDR3 size: 13 residues. CDR1 and CDR2 from the germline V gene are MDHEN and SYDVKM.

The chain uses TRBV5-1 and TRBJ2-7, with 7 bases fitting TRBD1. Losses at the gene ends were 8 bases for V and 1 base for J; bases not matched to a gene: 6. Per the germline V gene, CDR1 is SGHRS and CDR2 is YFSETQ. This CDR3 contains 13 residues. The CDR3 DNA follows: TGCGCCAGTCGACAGGGAGCTTCCTACGAGCAGTACTTC. Encoded protein: CASRQGASYEQYF.

J is TRBJ2-1 and V is TRBV6-4; possible D gene TRBD2, 5 bases. Trimming pared 5 bases from V and 3 bases from J, leaving 17 bases between. CDR3 length: 16 residues. Germline CDR1 reads MRHNA; CDR2 reads SNTAGT. The CDR3 sequence is CASSKRATLSYNEQFF. The CDR3 nucleotides read TGTGCCAGCAGTAAGAGGGCCACCTTGAGCTACAATGAGCAGTTCTTC.

The chain carries TRBV7-9 and TRBJ1-2; D gene uncertain. Germline V gene sequence: CDR1 SEHNR, CDR2 FQNEAQ (reference sequence). The CDR3 is 15 amino acids. Trimming removed 2 bases at V and 3 bases at J, with 13 bases between. This CDR3 is CASSLWEALDYGYTF. CDR3 in DNA: TGTGCCAGCAGCTTATGGGAGGCATTGGACTATGGCTACACCTTC.

V usage is TRBV19 and J usage is TRBJ1-6, with 9 bases lining up with TRBD1. After removal of 4 bases from V and 13 bases from J, the junction contained 14 bases not matched to a gene. The CDR3 is made up of 16 amino acids. Germline CDR1 and CDR2: LNHDA and SQIVND (reference sequence). The CDR3 region is CASSKGADRGDHPLHF. The CDR3, as DNA: TGTGCCAGTAGTAAGGGCGCTGACAGGGGGGACCACCCCCTCCACTTT.

The V call is TRBV5-6, the J call TRBJ2-3; 8 nucleotides line up with TRBD1. Germline V CDR1 and CDR2: SGHDT, YYEEEE. The CDR3 is 12 residues long. With V trimmed by 4 bases and J by 6 bases, 1 base remained unmatched. The CDR3 DNA is TGTGCCAGCAGCACAGGGGGGGATACGCAGTATTTT. Amino acid sequence: CASSTGGDTQYF.

This sequence joins TRBV7-2 and TRBJ1-5; the match to TRBD1 covers 10 bases. CDR1 is SGHTA and CDR2 is FQGNSA in the germline V gene. The CDR3 runs 16 residues. J lost 5 bases, V lost 1 base, and 5 bases had no gene match. CDR3 region: CASSLVGTGVDQPQHF. For the CDR3, the DNA is TGTGCCAGCAGCTTAGTGGGGACAGGGGTAGATCAGCCCCAGCATTTT. The full variable domain, in which reference TRBV7-2 and TRBJ1-5 provide the parts outside the CDR3, is GAGVSQSPSNKVTEKGKDVELRCDPISGHTALYWYRQSLGQGLEFLIYFQGNSAPDKSGLPSDRFSAERTGGSVSTLTIQRTQQEDSAVYLCASSLVGTGVDQPQHFGDGTRLSIL.

This sequence joins TRBV6-6 and TRBJ1-2; D is possibly TRBD1 (5 bases). V was shortened by 6 bases and J by 8 bases, with 25 bases between the two germline ends. This CDR3 is 16 amino acids long. Germline V gene sequence: CDR1 MNHNY, CDR2 SVGAGI (reference sequence). The CDR3 coding sequence is TGTGCCAGCAGAAGAGGCGGGCAGGGAGGCAGTGGGGGCTACACCTTC. It is translated as CASRRGGQGGSGGYTF.

This chain uses TRBV10-3 with TRBJ1-1; D gene uncertain. V gave up 10 bases and J gave up 6 bases, with 15 bases separating them. CDR3 length: 12 amino acids. Germline V gene lookup returns CDR1 ENHRY and CDR2 SYGVKD. CDR3 in DNA: TGTGCCACCCAAGAGGGTCCGGCTGAAGCTTTCTTT. Translation gives CATQEGPAEAFF.

V gene TRBV19 combines with J gene TRBJ2-6, with 8 bases fitting TRBD1. The CDR3 is made up of 18 amino acids. V lost 0 bases and J lost 0; bases outside the gene matches: 4. Germline V gene sequence: CDR1 LNHDA, CDR2 SQIVND (reference sequence). Written as DNA, the CDR3 is TGTGCCAGTAGTATAGATACAGGGGGTGGCTCTGGGGCCAACGTCCTGACTTTC. Its translation is CASSIDTGGGSGANVLTF.

V gene TRBV18 combines with J gene TRBJ1-2; D is perhaps TRBD1 (5 bases). The germline CDR1 and CDR2 sequences are KGHSH and LQKENI. The CDR3 has 17 amino acids. V shed 1 base and J shed 0 bases, with 15 bases lying between them. The CDR3 protein is CASSPRVGTQTNYGYTF. The CDR3 DNA reads TGTGCCAGCTCACCACGGGTGGGGACTCAAACTAACTATGGCTACACCTTC.

This clone was found a few times. V and J are TRBV10-1 and TRBJ2-7; TRBD1 matches 8 bases. V dropped 6 bases and J dropped 0; count of bases not matched to a gene: 7. The CDR3 has 15 amino acids. CDR1 and CDR2 from the germline V gene are WNHNN and SYGVQD (reference sequence). The CDR3 here is CASREDRGRSYEQYF. As DNA, the CDR3 is TGCGCCAGCAGGGAAGACAGGGGCCGCTCCTACGAGCAGTACTTC.

The rearrangement links TRBV6-5 to TRBJ1-3, with D possibly being TRBD1 (6 bases). This CDR3 region has 15 residues. CDR1 is MNHEY and CDR2 is SVGAGI in the germline V gene. V was cut by 5 bases and J by 4 bases, with 15 bases left in between. In DNA, the CDR3 is TGTGCCAGCAGTCAGAGGGGGGGCATGGGAAACACCATATATTTT. This gives the protein CASSQRGGMGNTIYF.

The chain carries TRBV6-5 and TRBJ2-7, with 9 positions matching TRBD1. The V segment lost 2 bases and the J segment 1 base; nucleotides outside the gene matches: 3. CDR1 and CDR2 from the germline V gene are MNHEY and SVGAGI. The CDR3 extends over 15 amino acids. As DNA, the CDR3 is TGTGCCAGCAGTTACGACGGGACAGGGTCCTACGAGCAGTACTTC. It specifies CASSYDGTGSYEQYF.

In its sample, this clone was seen once. This chain connects TRBV29-1 to TRBJ2-5; D is perhaps TRBD2 (5 bases). With 2 bases removed from V and 5 bases from J, the gap between germline ends came to 12 bases. The CDR3 is 13 residues long. The germline CDR1 and CDR2 sequences are SQVTM and ANQGSEA. The DNA for the CDR3 is TGCAGCGTTGAAAGGACTGGCTCGGAGACCCAGTACTTC. It translates to CSVERTGSETQYF.